Below, one TCR beta chain is given with its context. Its specificity is not known. Both 60 Vbeta primers and 13 Jbeta primers went into the PCR. The method was immunoSEQ multiplex PCR; TCRdb's version includes in-frame clones alone and lacks a portion of them. Its listing shows some 110,000 clones. CDR3 size: 16 residues. The V gene's germline CDR1 is LNHDA and CDR2 SQIVND (reference sequence). V shed 5 bases, J shed 4 bases, and the junction held 9 bases outside the gene matches. The data stem from a study of cytomegalovirus exposure and HLA in healthy donors. Whole-study findings and limits: Earlier findings revealed that most TCR beta V segments proved productive either about 87% or about 30% of the time. The study listed some 160 cytomegalovirus-associated TCR beta chains.

V is TRBV19 and J is TRBJ2-2, with 8 nucleotides matching TRBD2. The clonotype was recovered from a man in his late teens or twenties in good health and CMV-seronegative. The sample comprised PBMCs. CDR3 region: CASSSLSGSPTGELFF. DNA of the CDR3: TGTGCCAGTAGTTCCCTGAGCGGGAGCCCCACCGGGGAGCTGTTTTTT. Based on the CDR3 plus reference TRBV19 and TRBJ2-2, the full variable domain is DGGITQSPKYLFRKEGQNVTLSCEQNLNHDAMYWYRQDPGQGLRLIYYSQIVNDFQKGDIAEGYSVSREKKESFPLTVTSAQKNPTAFYLCASSSLSGSPTGELFFGEGSRLTVL.